Listed below are T cell receptor beta chains from one sample, sequenced in a study of control samples from healthy donors and cancer patients. TCRdb's table, derived via immunoSEQ multiplex PCR, lists solely in-frame clones and lacks some. The table records more than 95,000 clones, 90% to 95% of them present only once. Material: blood. These receptor sequences come from a man in his late teens or twenties in good health. CDR3s include the opening cysteine and the closing phenylalanine or tryptophan. Each record gives: V gene, clone size, J gene, D gene, CDR3 protein, CDR3 DNA. The D gene is left open where the match is weak. For some rows the clone size is stated as once, few or many, or as a class when expanded; others skip it.

TRBV29-1	-	TRBJ1-1	TRBD1	CSALTGAPFF	TGCAGCGCCCTGACAGGGGCACCTTTCTTT
TRBV5-8	-	TRBJ2-7	-	CASSRRNYEQYF	TGTGCCAGCAGCCGAAGGAATTACGAGCAGTACTTC
TRBV3-1/TRBV3-2	few	TRBJ2-3	-	CASSRGGTDTQYF	TGTGCCAGCAGCCGGGGGGGCACAGATACGCAGTATTTT
TRBV9	-	TRBJ2-1	TRBD2	CASSSGGEQFF	TGTGCCAGCAGCTCCGGGGGGGAGCAGTTCTTC
TRBV5-6	-	TRBJ1-6	-	CASSNSYPGHVNSPLHF	TGTGCCAGCAGCAATTCATATCCGGGACACGTTAATTCACCCCTCCACTTT
TRBV5-1	-	TRBJ1-6	TRBD1	CASSLGGGAYNSPLHF	TGCGCCAGCAGCTTGGGAGGGGGCGCCTATAATTCACCCCTCCACTTT
TRBV5-4	-	TRBJ1-1	TRBD1	CASSSPGTGVVGTEAFF	TGTGCCAGCAGCTCCCCCGGGACAGGGGTAGTTGGTACTGAAGCTTTCTTT
TRBV4-2	-	TRBJ1-5	TRBD1	CASSKLTGGMDQPQHF	TGTGCCAGCAGCAAACTTACAGGGGGAATGGATCAGCCCCAGCATTTT
TRBV3-1/TRBV3-2	-	TRBJ1-2	-	CASSQAGVGYTF	TGTGCCAGCAGCCAAGCAGGGGTTGGCTACACCTTC
TRBV12-3/TRBV12-4	once	TRBJ1-1	-	CASSKGGTEAFF	TGTGCCAGCAGTAAAGGGGGGACTGAAGCTTTCTTT
TRBV2	-	TRBJ1-4	-	CASSGTIGANEKLFF	TGTGCCAGCAGTGGGACGATCGGAGCTAATGAAAAACTGTTTTTT
TRBV15	-	TRBJ2-7	-	CATSRDPGSKGYEQYF	TGTGCCACCAGCAGAGATCCGGGGTCCAAGGGCTACGAGCAGTACTTC
TRBV5-1	-	TRBJ1-2	-	CASSLEVANYGYTF	TGCGCCAGCAGCTTGGAGGTCGCTAACTATGGCTACACCTTC
TRBV30	-	TRBJ1-1	-	CAWSAGGGDSAFF	TGTGCCTGGAGTGCGGGAGGGGGGGACTCAGCTTTCTTT
TRBV27	-	TRBJ2-2	-	CASSPTNTGELFF	TGTGCCAGCAGTCCCACTAACACCGGGGAGCTGTTTTTT
TRBV2	-	TRBJ1-2	-	CASSGLGTPNYGYTF	TGTGCCAGCAGTGGTTTGGGGACTCCTAACTATGGCTACACCTTC
TRBV6-4	-	TRBJ1-5	-	CASSLSAGSGQPQHF	TGTGCCAGCAGCCTATCCGCTGGGTCAGGTCAGCCCCAGCATTTT
TRBV6-6	-	TRBJ2-1	TRBD2	CASSYSGGRLSNEQFF	TGTGCCAGCAGTTACTCAGGCGGGAGACTTTCGAATGAGCAGTTCTTC
TRBV30	-	TRBJ1-2	-	CAWSPLGYTF	TGTGCCTGGAGCCCCCTGGGCTACACCTTC
TRBV9	-	TRBJ2-1	-	CASSPPEGQVSYNEQFF	TGTGCCAGCAGCCCTCCCGAGGGGCAGGTCTCCTACAATGAGCAGTTCTTC
TRBV29-1	-	TRBJ1-5	TRBD1	CSVGQGQPQHF	TGCAGCGTGGGACAGGGCCAGCCCCAGCATTTT
TRBV25-1	-	TRBJ1-6	-	CANSEMVGGSSYNSPLHF	TGTGCCAACAGTGAAATGGTGGGGGGAAGCTCCTATAATTCACCCCTCCACTTT
TRBV7-2	-	TRBJ2-6	-	CASSSKLGGANVLTF	TGTGCCAGCAGCTCTAAATTGGGTGGGGCCAACGTCCTGACTTTC
TRBV3-1/TRBV3-2	-	TRBJ1-5	-	CASSRGTLSNQPQHF	TGTGCCAGCAGCAGAGGGACCCTAAGCAATCAGCCCCAGCATTTT
TRBV11-2	-	TRBJ2-2	TRBD1	CASRLIGQGATGELFF	TGTGCCAGCAGACTAATCGGGCAGGGGGCTACCGGGGAGCTGTTTTTT
TRBV4-1	-	TRBJ1-1	-	CASSPGVEAFF	TGCGCCAGCAGCCCAGGAGTTGAAGCTTTCTTT
TRBV2	-	TRBJ2-1	-	CASTSGRGAWNEQFF	TGTGCCAGCACTTCGGGGAGGGGGGCTTGGAATGAGCAGTTCTTC
TRBV11-2	-	TRBJ2-3	TRBD1	CASSWPTGGSPNADTQYF	TGTGCCAGCAGCTGGCCGACAGGGGGTTCTCCTAACGCAGATACGCAGTATTTT
TRBV6-5	-	TRBJ1-2	-	CASSSIRPPGYTF	TGTGCCAGCAGTTCAATCCGGCCTCCTGGCTACACCTTC
TRBV14	-	TRBJ2-7	TRBD2	CASSLRAGGRITYEQYF	TGTGCCAGCAGCCTCAGGGCGGGAGGGAGGATCACCTACGAGCAGTACTTC
TRBV6-1	-	TRBJ1-2	-	CASSEAFEGRLGYTF	TGTGCCAGCAGTGAAGCTTTTGAAGGTCGGTTAGGCTACACCTTC
TRBV7-8	-	TRBJ2-5	TRBD1	CASSLDLLGQGETQYF	TGTGCCAGCAGCTTGGACCTCCTGGGACAGGGAGAGACCCAGTACTTC